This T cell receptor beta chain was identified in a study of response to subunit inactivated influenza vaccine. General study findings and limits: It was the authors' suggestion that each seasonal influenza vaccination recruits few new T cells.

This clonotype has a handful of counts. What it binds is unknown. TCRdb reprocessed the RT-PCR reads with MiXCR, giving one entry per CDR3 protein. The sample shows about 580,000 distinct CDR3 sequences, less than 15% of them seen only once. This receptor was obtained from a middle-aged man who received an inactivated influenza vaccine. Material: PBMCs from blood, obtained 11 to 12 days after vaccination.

The DNA of the CDR3 is TGTGCCAGCAGTGATCTTAGACTAGCGGACACAGATACGCAGTATTTT. It is translated as CASSDLRLADTDTQYF. The chain carries TRBV25-1 and TRBJ2-3, with 9 bases fitting TRBD2. V dropped 3 bases and J dropped 2; count of bases not matched to a gene: 6. This CDR3 contains 16 residues. Germline-derived CDR1 and CDR2 are MGHDK and SYGVNS.